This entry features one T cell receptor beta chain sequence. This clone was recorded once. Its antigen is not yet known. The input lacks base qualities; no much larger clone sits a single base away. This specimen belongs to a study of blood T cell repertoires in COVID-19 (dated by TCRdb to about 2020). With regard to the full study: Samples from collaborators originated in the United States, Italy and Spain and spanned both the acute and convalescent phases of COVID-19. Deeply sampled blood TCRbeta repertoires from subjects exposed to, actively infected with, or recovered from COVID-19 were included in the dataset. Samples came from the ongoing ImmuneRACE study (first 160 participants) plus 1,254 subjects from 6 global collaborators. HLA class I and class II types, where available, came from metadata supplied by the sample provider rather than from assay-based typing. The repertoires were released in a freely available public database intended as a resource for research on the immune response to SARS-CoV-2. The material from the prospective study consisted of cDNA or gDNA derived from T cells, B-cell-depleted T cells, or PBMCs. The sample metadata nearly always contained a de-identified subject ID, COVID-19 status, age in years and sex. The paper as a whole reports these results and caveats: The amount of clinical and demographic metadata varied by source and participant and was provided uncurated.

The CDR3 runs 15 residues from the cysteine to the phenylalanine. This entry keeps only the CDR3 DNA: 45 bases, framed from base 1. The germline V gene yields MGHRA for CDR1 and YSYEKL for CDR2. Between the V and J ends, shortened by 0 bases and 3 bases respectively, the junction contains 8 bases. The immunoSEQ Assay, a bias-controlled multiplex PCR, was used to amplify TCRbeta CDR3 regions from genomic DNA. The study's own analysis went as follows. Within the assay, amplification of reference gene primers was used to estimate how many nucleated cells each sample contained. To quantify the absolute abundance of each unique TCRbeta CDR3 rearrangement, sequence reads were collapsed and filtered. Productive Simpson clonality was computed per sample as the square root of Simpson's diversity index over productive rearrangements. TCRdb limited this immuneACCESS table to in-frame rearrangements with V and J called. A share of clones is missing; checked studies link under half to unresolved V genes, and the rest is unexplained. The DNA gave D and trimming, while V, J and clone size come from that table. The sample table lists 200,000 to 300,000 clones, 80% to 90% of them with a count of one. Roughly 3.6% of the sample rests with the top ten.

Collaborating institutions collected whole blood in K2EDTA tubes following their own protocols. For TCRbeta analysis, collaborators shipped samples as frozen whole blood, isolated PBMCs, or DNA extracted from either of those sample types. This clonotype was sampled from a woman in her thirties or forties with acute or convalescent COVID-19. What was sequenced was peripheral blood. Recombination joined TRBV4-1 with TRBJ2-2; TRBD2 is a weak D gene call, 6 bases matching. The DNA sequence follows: TGCGCCAGCAGCCAAGAGGGGGGATACACCGGGGAGCTGTTTTTT. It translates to CASSQEGGYTGELFF.